This TCR beta chain was found in a study of CD8+ T cells in alopecia areata. Study-wide results and caveats: Scalp data also include sequences from resident alphabeta T cells of normal skin. Alopecia totalis/universalis scalp especially showed more expanded CD8+ clones than normal scalp.

Worth noting for this clone: What it binds is unknown.

Germline-derived CDR1 and CDR2 are SQVTM and ANQGSEA. J gave up 3 bases and V 6 bases, and 6 bases lay outside the gene matches. This CDR3 contains 13 residues. Reverse transcription of extracted RNA yielded cDNA, which provided the sequencing template. Produced via immunoSEQ multiplex PCR; TCRdb's table is partial and in-frame only. The data hold about 110,000 clones, with 45% to 70% observed a single time. The sample consisted of CD8+ T cells sorted from blood. The V and J genes are TRBV29-1 and TRBJ2-3, with 7 bases lining up with TRBD1. This receptor was obtained from a human donor in good health. CDR3 sequence: CSVVQGNTDTQYF. The CDR3, as DNA: TGCAGCGTCGTACAGGGGAATACAGATACGCAGTATTTT.